Shown below are 30 T cell receptor beta chains from a single sample sequenced in a study of shared clonotypes between healthy human individuals. Measured with immunoSEQ multiplex PCR; TCRdb has only the in-frame clones, and not every one. The sample shows 600,000 to 800,000 clones, approximately 72% of them seen only once. The material sequenced was memory CD4+ T cells sorted from blood. The subset denotes: CD45RA-negative fraction. The receptors derive from a woman younger than 45 in good health.

The genes are TRBV11-2 and TRBJ1-2; D is undetermined. The CDR3 is 15 residues long. The V and J ends lost 1 base and 6 bases respectively, with 15 bases between them. Germline values: CDR1 SGHAT, CDR2 FQNNGV. CDR3 coding DNA: TGTGCCAGCAGCTTAGTGGGCAGAGCAGCCGATGGCTACACCTTC. Translating it yields CASSLVGRAADGYTF.

This clone was seen a handful of times. The chain has TRBV28 and TRBJ1-6; unclear D gene. V was shortened by 8 bases and J by 6 bases, with 14 bases between the two germline ends. Germline V gene data show CDR1 as MDHEN and CDR2 as SYDVKM. The CDR3 contains 14 residues. CDR3 sequence (DNA): TGTGCCAGCGACCCCGCGAACCTTAATTCACCCCTCCACTTT. This codes for CASDPANLNSPLHF. The whole variable domain, remainder taken from reference TRBV28 and TRBJ1-6, is DVKVTQSSRYLVKRTGEKVFLECVQDMDHENMFWYRQDPGLGLRLIYFSYDVKMKEKGDIPEGYSVSREKKERFSLILESASTNQTSMYLCASDPANLNSPLHFGNGTRLTVT.

The chain recombines TRBV4-1 with TRBJ2-3; no definite D call. CDR1 and CDR2 (germline): MGHRA, YSYEKL. V was pared by 1 base and J by 4 bases, with 9 bases between. CDR3 length: 14 amino acids. CDR3: CASSQVGAPDTQYF. CDR3 coding DNA: TGCGCCAGCAGCCAAGTTGGAGCGCCAGATACGCAGTATTTT.

This clone has a handful of counts. This CDR3 reads CASSQDRGRVTDTQYF. In DNA form, the CDR3 reads TGTGCCAGCAGCCAGGACAGGGGGCGCGTCACAGATACGCAGTATTTT. This chain uses TRBV14 with TRBJ2-3, with 11 bases lining up with TRBD1. The CDR3 has 16 amino acids. The V segment lost 3 bases and the J segment 2 bases; nucleotides outside the gene matches: 4. CDR1 is SGHDN and CDR2 is FVKESK in the germline V gene. Complete variable domain (other parts from reference TRBV14 and TRBJ2-3): EAGVTQFPSHSVIEKGQTVTLRCDPISGHDNLYWYRRVMGKEIKFLLHFVKESKQDESGMPNNRFLAERTGGTYSTLKVQPAELEDSGVYFCASSQDRGRVTDTQYFGPGTRLTVL.

In regard to this clone: It may be a read error: a sequence one base away is much more abundant. The chain links TRBV4-2 to TRBJ2-1; D is perhaps TRBD1 (5 bases). Germline CDR1 and CDR2: LGHNA and YNFKEQ. The CDR3 totals 14 residues. Trimming stripped 0 bases from V and 8 bases from J, with 11 bases between. CDR3: CASSQERQLDEQFF. CDR3 nucleotides: TGTGCCAGCAGCCAAGAGAGACAGCTCGATGAGCAGTTCTTC.

Comment on this clone: Only one base separates this from a far larger clonotype, so it likely reflects a read error. The chain is built from TRBV15 and TRBJ2-2; D perhaps matches TRBD2 (5 bases). The germline V gene has CDR1 LNHNV and CDR2 YYDKDF (reference sequence). This CDR3 region has 14 residues. The CDR3 coding sequence is TGTGCCACCAGCAGCCCTGTCAACACCGGGGAGCTGCTTTTT. It codes for CATSSPVNTGELLF.

The chain combines TRBV19 with TRBJ2-5; the match to TRBD2 covers 11 bases. This CDR3 spans 15 amino acids. Germline values: CDR1 LNHDA, CDR2 SQIVND (reference sequence). The V segment lost 7 bases and the J segment 5 bases; nucleotides outside the gene matches: 9. CDR3 bases: TGTGCCAGTACCATACTAGCGGGAGAGGTGGAGACCCAGTACTTC. Protein: CASTILAGEVETQYF.

V usage is TRBV28 and J usage is TRBJ2-5; D possibly corresponds to TRBD1 (5 bases). Trimming removed 2 bases at V and 5 bases at J, with 15 bases between. This CDR3 region has 15 residues. Germline loops: CDR1 MDHEN, CDR2 SYDVKM. CDR3 region: CASSLDVGLGETQYF. The CDR3 region has the DNA TGTGCCAGCAGTTTAGATGTGGGGCTCGGGGAGACCCAGTACTTC.

This sequence joins TRBV11-2 and TRBJ1-3, with a possible D match to TRBD1 (5 bases). Germline-derived CDR1 and CDR2 are SGHAT and FQNNGV. Trimming shortened V by 1 base and J by 0 bases, and 7 bases separated the two germline ends. The CDR3 consists of 15 residues. The CDR3: CASSLGGRSGNTIYF. Written as DNA, the CDR3 is TGTGCCAGCAGCTTAGGGGGCCGCTCTGGAAACACCATATATTTT.

This clone was seen a handful of times. Other DNA sequences within the sample encode an identical CDR3. J is TRBJ1-1 and V is TRBV7-9; D uncertain. The V end was cut by 5 bases, the J end by 1 base, with 8 bases between. The CDR3 is 13 residues long. Germline V lookup: CDR1 SEHNR, CDR2 FQNEAQ (reference sequence). The CDR3 here is CASSRSGNTEAFF. CDR3 nucleotide sequence: TGTGCCAGCAGCCGGTCGGGGAACACTGAAGCTTTCTTT.

The chain uses TRBV7-8 and TRBJ2-7; no clear D gene. The CDR3 loop spans 15 amino acids. Trimming shortened V by 5 bases and J by 0 bases, and 14 bases separated the two germline ends. Per germline, CDR1 SGHVS and CDR2 FQNEAQ. The CDR3, as DNA: TGTGCCAGCAGCCATTACGGTACCTACTCCTACGAGCAGTACTTC. Translating it yields CASSHYGTYSYEQYF.

J is TRBJ1-2 and V is TRBV7-2; unclear D gene. Germline CDR1 reads SGHTA; CDR2 reads FQGNSA. The length of the CDR3 is 15 residues. V lost 2 bases and J lost 0, with 10 bases in between. CDR3 amino acids: CASSLRVFPNYGYTF. The CDR3 DNA reads TGTGCCAGCAGCTTAAGAGTTTTCCCTAACTATGGCTACACCTTC. Full variable domain (outside the CDR3, taken from reference TRBV7-2 and TRBJ1-2): GAGVSQSPSNKVTEKGKDVELRCDPISGHTALYWYRQSLGQGLEFLIYFQGNSAPDKSGLPSDRFSAERTGGSVSTLTIQRTQQEDSAVYLCASSLRVFPNYGYTFGSGTRLTVV.

This clone has just one count. The J gene is TRBJ2-5, the V gene TRBV19; TRBD1 or TRBD2 may be the D gene (5 bases each). The V end lost 5 bases, the J end lost 1 base, and 8 bases lay between the germline ends. The CDR3 loop spans 13 amino acids. Germline lookup yields CDR1 LNHDA and CDR2 SQIVND (reference sequence). The CDR3 is CASSGTTQETQYF. Written as DNA, the CDR3 is TGTGCCAGTAGTGGGACCACCCAAGAGACCCAGTACTTC.

In its sample, this clone was seen many times. Other DNA sequences in this specimen translate into the identical CDR3. The V gene is TRBV4-1, the J gene TRBJ2-3; no clear D. The CDR3 is made up of 16 amino acids. Per germline, CDR1 MGHRA and CDR2 YSYEKL. Trimming took 1 base from V and 2 from J, leaving 13 bases between them. In nucleotides, the CDR3 is TGCGCCAGCAGCCAAGTTAACCTAGTTTCCACAGATACGCAGTATTTT. This codes for CASSQVNLVSTDTQYF.

A word on this clone: Other DNA sequences within the sample encode an identical CDR3. This chain links TRBV6-1 with TRBJ2-1; TRBD1 agrees at 7 bases. This CDR3 is 15 amino acids long. Germline loops: CDR1 MNHNS, CDR2 SASEGT. The ends lost 3 bases at V and 8 bases at J; junction bases unmatched: 10. The CDR3 sequence: CASSDPDRVIDEQFF. CDR3 sequence (DNA): TGTGCCAGCAGTGACCCCGACAGGGTAATCGATGAGCAGTTCTTC.

In this sample, this clone turned up a few times. The V and J genes are TRBV19 and TRBJ2-6; D call uncertain. This CDR3 has 14 amino acids. CDR1 LNHDA and CDR2 SQIVND come from the germline V gene (reference sequence). The V end lost 5 bases, the J end lost 2 bases, and 7 bases lay between the germline ends. CDR3 DNA sequence: TGTGCCAGTAGTTTCCTCGCTGGGGCCAACGTCCTGACTTTC. Its translation is CASSFLAGANVLTF.

CDR3 sequence (DNA): TGTGCCAGCAGCTTAGCCTCGGGGTTTTCGAATCAGCCCCAGCATTTT. Encoded protein: CASSLASGFSNQPQHF. The chain couples TRBV7-8 to TRBJ1-5; D is undetermined. CDR1 and CDR2 from the germline V gene are SGHVS and FQNEAQ. V shed 0 bases and J shed 4 bases, with 13 bases lying between them. The CDR3 runs to 16 residues. Filled out from reference TRBV7-8 and TRBJ1-5, the complete variable domain reads GAGVSQSPRYKVAKRGQDVALRCDPISGHVSLFWYQQALGQGPEFLTYFQNEAQLDKSGLPSDRFFAERPEGSVSTLKIQRTQQEDSAVYLCASSLASGFSNQPQHFGDGTRLSIL.

This chain joins TRBV11-2 and TRBJ1-1, with 8 bases lining up with TRBD1. This CDR3 contains 13 residues. Trimming removed 4 bases from V and 2 bases from J; junction bases left unmatched: 0. In germline, CDR1 is SGHAT, CDR2 FQNNGV. The CDR3 spells CASSSGGNTEAFF. The DNA for the CDR3 is TGTGCCAGCAGCTCAGGGGGCAACACTGAAGCTTTCTTT. Variable domain in full (rest from reference TRBV11-2 and TRBJ1-1): EAGVAQSPRYKIIEKRQSVAFWCNPISGHATLYWYQQILGQGPKLLIQFQNNGVVDDSQLPKDRFSAERLKGVDSTLKIQPAKLEDSAVYLCASSSGGNTEAFFGQGTRLTVV.

V gene TRBV30 combines with J gene TRBJ1-1; tentatively, D is TRBD1 (6 bases). V was cut by 2 bases and J by 4 bases, with 11 bases left in between. CDR3 size: 13 residues. CDR1 GTSNPN and CDR2 SVGIG come from the germline V gene (reference sequence). DNA of the CDR3: TGTGCCTGGAGTAAGGGGGGCGGCACTGAAGCTTTCTTT. As protein: CAWSKGGGTEAFF. The full variable domain, rest sourced from reference TRBV30 and TRBJ1-1, is SQTIHQWPATLVQPVGSPLSLECTVEGTSNPNLYWYRQAAGRGLQLLFYSVGIGQISSEVPQNLSASRPQDRQFILSSKKLLLSDSGFYLCAWSKGGGTEAFFGQGTRLTVV.

This clone was detected a few times. Other DNA sequences in this specimen translate into the identical CDR3. CDR3 sequence: CASSPGDTQYF. The CDR3 DNA is TGTGCCAGCTCACCAGGAGATACGCAGTATTTT. The gene calls are TRBV18 and TRBJ2-3; D ambiguous. This CDR3 contains 11 residues. The ends were cut back, 2 bases at V and 5 bases at J, with 2 bases in the middle. Per germline, CDR1 KGHSH and CDR2 LQKENI. Full variable domain (remainder filled in from reference TRBV18 and TRBJ2-3): NAGVMQNPRHLVRRRGQEARLRCSPMKGHSHVYWYRQLPEEGLKFMVYLQKENIIDESGMPKERFSAEFPKEGPSILRIQQVVRGDSAAYFCASSPGDTQYFGPGTRLTVL.

This clone was detected only a few times. The CDR3 sequence is CASSRLQGTAYNEQFF. For the CDR3, the DNA is TGTGCCAGCAGCCGATTACAGGGGACCGCCTACAATGAGCAGTTCTTC. The chain joins TRBV13 to TRBJ2-1; 7 nucleotides agree with TRBD1. CDR1 is PRHDT, CDR2 FYEKMQ, per germline (reference sequence). V was pared by 5 bases and J by 2 bases, with 9 bases of the junction left unmatched. This CDR3 region has 16 residues.

The chain has TRBV29-1 and TRBJ1-1; D remains ambiguous. CDR3 length: 14 residues. Germline CDR1 SQVTM, CDR2 ANQGSEA. The V end was cut by 3 bases, the J end by 1 base, with 12 bases between. The CDR3 nucleotides read TGCAGCGTTGATTCTTGGCAAGAGAACACTGAAGCTTTCTTT. Its protein product is CSVDSWQENTEAFF.

The rearrangement joins TRBV5-1 to TRBJ2-7; D is unresolved. The CDR3 contains 14 residues. CDR1 SGHRS and CDR2 YFSETQ come from the germline V gene. V was pared by 0 bases and J by 2 bases, with 9 bases between. The CDR3 sequence is CASSLDGPPYEQYF. CDR3 bases: TGCGCCAGCAGCTTGGACGGGCCCCCCTACGAGCAGTACTTC.

V usage is TRBV27 and J usage is TRBJ2-5; D possibly matches TRBD1 or TRBD2 (5 bases each). Trimming left V 2 bases short and J 1 base short, with 8 bases between. The CDR3 has 14 amino acids. Germline CDR1 MNHEY, CDR2 SMNVEV (reference sequence). The CDR3, as DNA: TGTGCCAGCAGTTTAAACGGGGCCCAAGAGACCCAGTACTTC. It yields the protein CASSLNGAQETQYF.

The chain has TRBV9 and TRBJ2-1, with D uncertain. Germline CDR1 is SGDLS and CDR2 is YYNGEE. This CDR3 has 14 amino acids. The ends were cut back, 3 bases at V and 10 bases at J, with 17 bases in the middle. The CDR3 reads CASSGDKRAEEQFF. Written as DNA, the CDR3 is TGTGCCAGCAGCGGAGATAAAAGGGCCGAAGAGCAGTTCTTC.

V is TRBV12-2 and J is TRBJ2-7; the table names TRBD2, a call not compared with the DNA. TRBV12-2 is a pseudogene locus. This CDR3 comprises 17 residues. This CDR3 reads CASRQPWGEDVWYEQYF. The CDR3 DNA reads as TGTGCAAGTCGCCAGCCCTGGGGGGAGGACGTTTGGTACGAGCAGTACTTC.

V and J are TRBV5-1 and TRBJ2-2; either TRBD1 or TRBD2 may supply D (5 bases each). Germline V gene lookup returns CDR1 SGHRS and CDR2 YFSETQ. V was pared by 4 bases and J by 7 bases, with 17 bases between. There are 15 residues in the CDR3. CDR3 protein: CASSLTGTQHGELFF. CDR3 DNA: TGCGCCAGCAGCCTCACCGGGACCCAACACGGGGAGCTGTTTTTT.

The chain combines TRBV7-3 with TRBJ2-6, with D perhaps TRBD1 (5 bases). The germline V gene has CDR1 SGHTA and CDR2 FQGTGA. The CDR3 runs to 14 residues. Trimming took off 9 bases at V and 0 bases at J, with 9 bases between the two ends. The CDR3 nucleotides read TGTGCCAGTAAGGGGAACTCTGGGGCCAACGTCCTGACTTTC. Protein product: CASKGNSGANVLTF.

The sample holds a few counts of this clone. J is TRBJ2-1 and V is TRBV20-1; unclear D gene. Per the germline V gene, CDR1 is DFQATT and CDR2 is SNEGSKA (reference sequence). Trimming shortened V by 6 bases and J by 7 bases, and 10 bases separated the two germline ends. The CDR3 has 11 residues. CDR3 in amino acids: CSAEPRNEQFF. The CDR3 nucleotides are TGCAGTGCGGAGCCTCGGAATGAGCAGTTCTTC.

This clone was recorded at least ten times. The chain has TRBV7-6 and TRBJ1-5; 7 bases agree with TRBD1. Germline V CDR1 and CDR2: SGHVS, FNYEAQ. This CDR3 region has 15 residues. After removal of 5 bases from V and 4 bases from J, the junction contained 8 bases not matched to a gene. The CDR3 DNA reads as TGTGCCAGCAGCCCCGGGACAGTACAAAATCAGCCCCAGCATTTT. Translating it yields CASSPGTVQNQPQHF.